This entry describes one T cell receptor (beta chain). Assay: immunoSEQ multiplex PCR; the TCRdb copy retains only in-frame clones and omits some. The table records roughly 59,000 clones, roughly four fifths of them present only once. The source of the sample is a study of OX40 agonist ivuxolimab in advanced cancers. V was clipped by 4 bases and J by 8 bases; unmatched bases: 5. The CDR3 has 13 residues. CDR1 SGHRS and CDR2 YFSETQ come from the germline V gene. This sample comprised CD4+ or CD8+ T cells sorted from blood, obtained in a trial of the OX40 agonist ivuxolimab. The chain joins TRBV5-1 to TRBJ1-2; TRBD1 aligns across 10 bases. This receptor was obtained from an adult with an advanced solid tumor such as melanoma, head and neck, liver or kidney cancer. In DNA form, the CDR3 reads TGCGCCAGCAGCACGACAGGGGGCGTAGGCTACACCTTC. It translates to CASSTTGGVGYTF. Variable domain in full (rest from reference TRBV5-1 and TRBJ1-2): KAGVTQTPRYLIKTRGQQVTLSCSPISGHRSVSWYQQTPGQGLQFLFEYFSETQRNKGNFPGRFSGRQFSNSRSEMNVSTLELGDSALYLCASSTTGGVGYTFGSGTRLTVV.